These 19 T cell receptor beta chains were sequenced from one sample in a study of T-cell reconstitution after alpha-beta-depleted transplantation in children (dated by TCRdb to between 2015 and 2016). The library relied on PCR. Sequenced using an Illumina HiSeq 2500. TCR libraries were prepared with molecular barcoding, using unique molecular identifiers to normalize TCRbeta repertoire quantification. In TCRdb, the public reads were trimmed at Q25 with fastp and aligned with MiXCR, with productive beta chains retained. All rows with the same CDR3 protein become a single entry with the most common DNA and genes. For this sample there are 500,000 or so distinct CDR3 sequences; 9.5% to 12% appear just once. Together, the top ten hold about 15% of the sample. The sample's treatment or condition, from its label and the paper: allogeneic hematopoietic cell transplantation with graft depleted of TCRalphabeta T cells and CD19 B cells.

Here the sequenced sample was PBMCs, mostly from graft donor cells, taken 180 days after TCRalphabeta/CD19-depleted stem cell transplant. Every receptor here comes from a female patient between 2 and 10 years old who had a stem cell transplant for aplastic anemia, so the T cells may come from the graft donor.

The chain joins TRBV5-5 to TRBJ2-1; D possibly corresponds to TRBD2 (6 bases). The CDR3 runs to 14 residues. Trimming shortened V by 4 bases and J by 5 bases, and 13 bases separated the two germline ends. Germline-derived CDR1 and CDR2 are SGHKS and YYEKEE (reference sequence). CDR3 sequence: CASSHPSDNNEQFF. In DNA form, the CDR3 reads TGTGCCAGCAGCCACCCTAGCGATAACAATGAGCAGTTCTTC.

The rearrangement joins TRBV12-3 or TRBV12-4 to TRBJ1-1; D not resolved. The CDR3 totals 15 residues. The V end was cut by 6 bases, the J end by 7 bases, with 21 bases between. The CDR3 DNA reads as TGTGCCAGCAGCTCGGCTGGGAGAGGGATACATGAAGCTTTCTTT. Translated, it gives CASSSAGRGIHEAFF.

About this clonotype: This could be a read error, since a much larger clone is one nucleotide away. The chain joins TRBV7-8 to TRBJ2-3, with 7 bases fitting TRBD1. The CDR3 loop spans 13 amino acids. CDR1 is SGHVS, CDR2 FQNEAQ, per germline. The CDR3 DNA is TGTGCCAGCGGCTTAGGGGGCGGGGATACGCAGTATTTT. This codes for CASGLGGGDTQYF.

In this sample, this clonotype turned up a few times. This CDR3 reads CSVAGTRRNRGYGYTF. CDR3 in DNA: TGCAGCGTTGCAGGCACTCGGAGGAATAGGGGCTATGGCTACACCTTC. This rearrangement joins TRBV29-1 to TRBJ1-2, with D maybe TRBD1 (5 bases). With 4 bases removed from V and 4 bases from J, the gap between germline ends came to 22 bases. This CDR3 has 16 residues. CDR1 and CDR2 from the germline V gene are SQVTM and ANQGSEA.

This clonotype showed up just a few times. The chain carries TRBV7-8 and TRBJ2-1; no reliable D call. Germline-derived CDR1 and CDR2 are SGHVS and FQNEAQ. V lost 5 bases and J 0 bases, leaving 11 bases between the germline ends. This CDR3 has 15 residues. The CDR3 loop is CASSPRYSSYNEQFF. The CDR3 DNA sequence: TGTGCCAGCAGCCCCCGGTATAGCTCCTACAATGAGCAGTTCTTC.

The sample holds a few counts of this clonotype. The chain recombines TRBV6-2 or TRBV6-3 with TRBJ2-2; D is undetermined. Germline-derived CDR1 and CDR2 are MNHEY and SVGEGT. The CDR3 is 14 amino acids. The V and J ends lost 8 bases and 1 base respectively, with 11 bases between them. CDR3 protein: CASGKARNTGELFF. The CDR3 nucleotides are TGTGCCAGCGGTAAAGCAAGGAACACCGGGGAGCTGTTTTTT.

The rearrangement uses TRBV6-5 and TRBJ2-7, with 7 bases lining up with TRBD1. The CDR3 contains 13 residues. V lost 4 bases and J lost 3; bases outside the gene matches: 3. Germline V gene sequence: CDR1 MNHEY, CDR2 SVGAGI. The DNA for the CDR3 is TGTGCCAGCAGTTCGACAGGGTACTACGAGCAGTACTTC. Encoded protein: CASSSTGYYEQYF.

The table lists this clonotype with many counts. The CDR3: CASSLGGRGAFF. The DNA for the CDR3 is TGCGCCAGCAGCTTGGGAGGCCGAGGAGCTTTCTTT. The chain has TRBV5-1 and TRBJ1-1; D call uncertain. Per germline, CDR1 SGHRS and CDR2 YFSETQ. Trimming removed 0 bases from V and 10 bases from J, with 10 bases in between. This CDR3 has 12 residues.

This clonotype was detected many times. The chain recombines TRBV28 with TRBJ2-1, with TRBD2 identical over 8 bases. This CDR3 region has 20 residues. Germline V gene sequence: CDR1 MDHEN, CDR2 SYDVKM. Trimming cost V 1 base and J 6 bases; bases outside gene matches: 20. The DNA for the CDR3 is TGTGCCAGCAGTTTATTAGCCGGTGACGGGAGGGCCTACTACACCAATGAGCAGTTCTTC. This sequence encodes CASSLLAGDGRAYYTNEQFF.

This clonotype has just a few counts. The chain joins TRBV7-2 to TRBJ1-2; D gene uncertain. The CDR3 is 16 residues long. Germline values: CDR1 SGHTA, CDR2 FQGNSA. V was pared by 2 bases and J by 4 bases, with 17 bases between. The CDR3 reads CASSLKAGRGSYGYTF. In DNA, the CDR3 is TGTGCCAGCAGCTTAAAGGCCGGACGGGGATCCTATGGCTACACCTTC.

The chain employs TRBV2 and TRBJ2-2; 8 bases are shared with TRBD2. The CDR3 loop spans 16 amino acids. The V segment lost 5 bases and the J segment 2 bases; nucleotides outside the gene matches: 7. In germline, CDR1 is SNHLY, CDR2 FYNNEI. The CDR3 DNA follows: TGTGCCAGCAGTATACTAGCGGTCCTAAACACCGGGGAGCTGTTTTTT. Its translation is CASSILAVLNTGELFF.

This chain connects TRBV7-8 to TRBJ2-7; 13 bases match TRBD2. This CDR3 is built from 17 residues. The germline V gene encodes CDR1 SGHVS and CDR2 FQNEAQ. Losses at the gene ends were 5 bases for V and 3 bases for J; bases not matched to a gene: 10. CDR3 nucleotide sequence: TGTGCCAGCAGCACTAGTCGGACTAGCGGGAGTTTCTACGAGCAGTACTTC. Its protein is CASSTSRTSGSFYEQYF.

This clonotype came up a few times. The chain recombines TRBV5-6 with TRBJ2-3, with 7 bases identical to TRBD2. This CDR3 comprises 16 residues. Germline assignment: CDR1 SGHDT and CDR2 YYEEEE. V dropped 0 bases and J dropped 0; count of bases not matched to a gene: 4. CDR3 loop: CASSLATSASTDTQYF. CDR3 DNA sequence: TGTGCCAGCAGCTTGGCTACTAGCGCCAGCACAGATACGCAGTATTTT.

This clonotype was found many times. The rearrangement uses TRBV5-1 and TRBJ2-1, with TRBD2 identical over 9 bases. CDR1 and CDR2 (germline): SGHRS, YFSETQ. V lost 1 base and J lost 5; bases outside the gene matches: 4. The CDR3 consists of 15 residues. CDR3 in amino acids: CASSLRASGDNEQFF. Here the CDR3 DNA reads TGCGCCAGCAGCTTGAGGGCTAGCGGGGACAATGAGCAGTTCTTC.

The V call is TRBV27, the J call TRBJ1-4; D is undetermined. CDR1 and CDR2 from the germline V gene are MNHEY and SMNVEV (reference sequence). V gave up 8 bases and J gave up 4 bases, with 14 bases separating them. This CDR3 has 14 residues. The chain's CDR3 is CASSRGLGNEKLFF. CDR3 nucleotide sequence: TGTGCCAGCTCCCGAGGACTCGGTAATGAAAAACTGTTTTTT.

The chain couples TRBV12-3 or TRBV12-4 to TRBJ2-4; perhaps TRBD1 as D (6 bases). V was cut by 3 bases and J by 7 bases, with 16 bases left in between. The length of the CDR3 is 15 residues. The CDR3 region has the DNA TGTGCCAGCAGTTTCGTTTCTGGGACACCGAACATTCAGTACTTC. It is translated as CASSFVSGTPNIQYF.

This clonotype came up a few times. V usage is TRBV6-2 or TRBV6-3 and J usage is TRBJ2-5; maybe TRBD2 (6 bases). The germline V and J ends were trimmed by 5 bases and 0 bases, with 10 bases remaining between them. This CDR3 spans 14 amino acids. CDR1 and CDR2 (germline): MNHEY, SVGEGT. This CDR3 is CASSRGRYQETQYF. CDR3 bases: TGTGCCAGCAGTCGGGGGAGGTACCAAGAGACCCAGTACTTC.

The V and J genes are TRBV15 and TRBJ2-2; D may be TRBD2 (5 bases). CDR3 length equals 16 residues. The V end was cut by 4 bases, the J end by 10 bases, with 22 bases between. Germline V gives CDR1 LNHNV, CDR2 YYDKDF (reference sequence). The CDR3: CATSTIAGWGLQELFF. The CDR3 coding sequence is TGTGCCACCAGCACCATCGCGGGTTGGGGTTTGCAGGAGCTGTTTTTT.

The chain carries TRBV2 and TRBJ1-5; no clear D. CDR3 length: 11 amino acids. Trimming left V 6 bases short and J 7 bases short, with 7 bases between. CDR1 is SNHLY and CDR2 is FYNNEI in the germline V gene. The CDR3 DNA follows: TGTGCCAGCAGCCCGGGGCAGCCCCAGCATTTT. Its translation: CASSPGQPQHF.